This T cell receptor beta chain was identified during a study of identical twins' blood T cells. This clonotype has ten or more counts. The CDR3 totals 15 residues. Germline V gives CDR1 SGDLS, CDR2 YYNGEE. V was pared by 1 base and J by 0 bases, with 9 bases between. TCR cDNA libraries came from RNA via a modified published protocol. TCRdb ran MiXCR on the 5' RACE reads and lists one entry per CDR3 protein. In the table there are 300,000 to 400,000 distinct CDR3 sequences, about 28% of which are singletons. The sequence was obtained from a woman aged 18-50 years in good health. The J gene is TRBJ2-3, the V gene TRBV9, with D possibly TRBD2 on 6 matching bases. The specimen sequenced was PBMCs. CDR3 coding DNA: TGTGCCAGCAGCGTAACGGGGACTAGCACAGATACGCAGTATTTT. The encoded protein is CASSVTGTSTDTQYF.